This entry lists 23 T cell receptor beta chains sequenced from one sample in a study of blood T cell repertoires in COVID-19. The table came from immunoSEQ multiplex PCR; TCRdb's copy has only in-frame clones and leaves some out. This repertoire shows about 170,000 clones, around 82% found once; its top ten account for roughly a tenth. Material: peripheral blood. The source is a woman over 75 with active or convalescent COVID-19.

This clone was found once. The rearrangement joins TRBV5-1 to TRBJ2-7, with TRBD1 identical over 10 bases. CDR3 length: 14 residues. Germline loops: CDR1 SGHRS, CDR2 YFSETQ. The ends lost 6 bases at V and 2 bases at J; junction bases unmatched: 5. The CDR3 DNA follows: TGCGCCAGCACCCGGGACAGGGGCACCTACGAGCAGTACTTC. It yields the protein CASTRDRGTYEQYF.

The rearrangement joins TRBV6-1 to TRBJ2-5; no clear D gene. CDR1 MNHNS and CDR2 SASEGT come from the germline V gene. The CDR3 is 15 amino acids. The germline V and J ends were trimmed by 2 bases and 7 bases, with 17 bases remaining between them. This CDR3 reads CASSESQPPFGTQYF. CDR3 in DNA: TGTGCCAGCAGTGAAAGCCAACCGCCATTTGGGACCCAGTACTTC.

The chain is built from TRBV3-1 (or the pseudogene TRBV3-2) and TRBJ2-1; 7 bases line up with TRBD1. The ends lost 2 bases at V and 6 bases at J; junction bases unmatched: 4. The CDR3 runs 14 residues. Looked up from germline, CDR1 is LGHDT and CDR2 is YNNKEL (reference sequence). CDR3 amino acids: CASSQHNRGNEQFF. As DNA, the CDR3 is TGTGCCAGCAGCCAACACAACAGGGGCAATGAGCAGTTCTTC.

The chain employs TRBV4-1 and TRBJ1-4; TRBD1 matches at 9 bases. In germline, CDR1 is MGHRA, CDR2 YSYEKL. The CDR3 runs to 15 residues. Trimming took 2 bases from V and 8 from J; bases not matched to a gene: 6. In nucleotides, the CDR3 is TGCGCCAGCAGCCAATACAGGGGGCAGCGGGAAAAACTGTTTTTT. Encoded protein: CASSQYRGQREKLFF.

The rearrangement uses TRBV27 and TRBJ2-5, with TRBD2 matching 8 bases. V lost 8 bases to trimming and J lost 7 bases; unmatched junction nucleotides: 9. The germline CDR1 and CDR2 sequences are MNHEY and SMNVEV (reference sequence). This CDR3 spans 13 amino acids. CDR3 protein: CASAPGGRMTQYF. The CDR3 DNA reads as TGTGCCAGCGCCCCGGGGGGGCGGATGACCCAGTACTTC.

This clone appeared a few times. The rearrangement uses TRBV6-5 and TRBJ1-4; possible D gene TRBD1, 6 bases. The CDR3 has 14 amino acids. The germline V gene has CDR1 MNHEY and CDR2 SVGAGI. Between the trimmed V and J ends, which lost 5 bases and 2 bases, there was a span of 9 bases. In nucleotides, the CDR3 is TGTGCCAGCAGTCACAGGGTTACTAATGAAAAACTGTTTTTT. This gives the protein CASSHRVTNEKLFF.

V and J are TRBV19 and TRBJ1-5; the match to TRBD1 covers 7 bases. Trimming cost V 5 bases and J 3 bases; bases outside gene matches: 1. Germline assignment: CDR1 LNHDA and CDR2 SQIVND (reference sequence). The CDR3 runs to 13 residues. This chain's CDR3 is CASSDRDNQPQHF. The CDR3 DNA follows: TGTGCCAGTAGTGACAGGGACAATCAGCCCCAGCATTTT.

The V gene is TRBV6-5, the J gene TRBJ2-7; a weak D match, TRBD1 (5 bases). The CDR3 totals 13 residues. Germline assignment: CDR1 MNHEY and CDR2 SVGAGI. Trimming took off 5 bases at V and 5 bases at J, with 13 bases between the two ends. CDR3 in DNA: TGTGCCAGCAGTACCCCAGGGTTACACGAGCAGTACTTC. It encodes CASSTPGLHEQYF.

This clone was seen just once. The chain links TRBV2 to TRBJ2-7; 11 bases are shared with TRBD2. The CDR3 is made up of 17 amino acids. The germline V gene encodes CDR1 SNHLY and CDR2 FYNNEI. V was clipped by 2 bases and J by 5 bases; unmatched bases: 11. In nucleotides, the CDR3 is TGTGCCAGCAGTGAATTGGGGTCCGGGACTAGCGGCCACGAGCAGTACTTC. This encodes CASSELGSGTSGHEQYF.

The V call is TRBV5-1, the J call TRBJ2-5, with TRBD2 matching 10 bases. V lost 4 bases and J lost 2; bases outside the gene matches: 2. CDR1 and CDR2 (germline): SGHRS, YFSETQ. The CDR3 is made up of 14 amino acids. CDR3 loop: CASSQLAGQETQYF. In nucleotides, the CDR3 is TGCGCCAGCAGCCAACTAGCGGGACAAGAGACCCAGTACTTC.

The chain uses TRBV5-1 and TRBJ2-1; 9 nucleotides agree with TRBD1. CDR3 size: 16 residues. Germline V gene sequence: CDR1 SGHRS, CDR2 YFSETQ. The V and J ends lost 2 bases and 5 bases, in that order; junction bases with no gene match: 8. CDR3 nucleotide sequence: TGCGCCAGCAGCTTAACGACAGGGGGACTTAACAATGAGCAGTTCTTC. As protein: CASSLTTGGLNNEQFF.

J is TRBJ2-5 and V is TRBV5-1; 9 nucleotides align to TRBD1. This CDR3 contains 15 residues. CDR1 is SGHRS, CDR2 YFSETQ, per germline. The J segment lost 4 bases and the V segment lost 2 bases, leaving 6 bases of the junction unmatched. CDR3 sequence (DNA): TGCGCCAGCAGCTTCGGACAGGGGCGGACAGAGACCCAGTACTTC. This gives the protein CASSFGQGRTETQYF.

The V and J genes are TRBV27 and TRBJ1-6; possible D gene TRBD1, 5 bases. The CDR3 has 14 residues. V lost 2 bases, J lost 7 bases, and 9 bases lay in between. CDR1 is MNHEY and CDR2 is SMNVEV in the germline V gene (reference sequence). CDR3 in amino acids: CASSLGRVNSPLHF. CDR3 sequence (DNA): TGTGCCAGCAGTTTAGGCAGGGTCAATTCACCCCTCCACTTT.

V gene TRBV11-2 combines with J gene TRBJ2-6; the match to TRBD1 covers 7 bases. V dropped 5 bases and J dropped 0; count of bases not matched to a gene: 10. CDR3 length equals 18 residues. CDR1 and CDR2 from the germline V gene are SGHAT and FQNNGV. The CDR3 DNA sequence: TGTGCCAGCAGCCCGAAGGGACAGCAGATCTCTGGGGCCAACGTCCTGACTTTC. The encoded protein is CASSPKGQQISGANVLTF.

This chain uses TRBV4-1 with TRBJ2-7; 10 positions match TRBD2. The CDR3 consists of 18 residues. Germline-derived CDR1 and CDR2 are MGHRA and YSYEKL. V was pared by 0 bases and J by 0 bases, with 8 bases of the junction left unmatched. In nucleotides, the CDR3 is TGCGCCAGCAGCCAAGAACAGTCGACTAGCGGGCCCTCCTACGAGCAGTACTTC. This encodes CASSQEQSTSGPSYEQYF.

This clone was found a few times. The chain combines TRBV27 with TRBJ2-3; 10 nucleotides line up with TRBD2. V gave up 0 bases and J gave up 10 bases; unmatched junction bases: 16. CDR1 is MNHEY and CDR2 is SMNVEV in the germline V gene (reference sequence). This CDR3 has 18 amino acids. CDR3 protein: CASSLSVVGLAGVMAQYF. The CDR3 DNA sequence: TGTGCCAGCAGTTTATCTGTGGTTGGGCTAGCGGGAGTCATGGCGCAGTATTTT.

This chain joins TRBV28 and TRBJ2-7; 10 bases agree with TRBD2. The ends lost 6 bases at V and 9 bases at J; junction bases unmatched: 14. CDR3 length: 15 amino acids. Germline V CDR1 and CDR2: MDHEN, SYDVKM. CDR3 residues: CASSLSSGSKKLQYF. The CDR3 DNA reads TGTGCCAGCAGCCTCTCTAGCGGGAGTAAAAAGTTGCAGTACTTC.

This CDR3 reads CASSLGNRGGELFF. In DNA, the CDR3 is TGTGCCAGCAGCTTGGGGAATCGGGGCGGGGAGCTGTTTTTT. The rearrangement joins TRBV5-4 to TRBJ2-2; TRBD2 might be the D (5 bases). V gave up 0 bases and J gave up 7 bases, with 10 bases separating them. CDR3 length: 14 residues. Germline loops: CDR1 SGHNT, CDR2 YYREEE (reference sequence).

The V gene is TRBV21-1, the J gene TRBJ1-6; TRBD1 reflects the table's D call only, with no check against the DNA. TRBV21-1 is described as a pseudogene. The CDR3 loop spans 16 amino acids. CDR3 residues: CASSKAKGTGGSPLHF. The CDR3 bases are TGTGCCAGCAGCAAAGCAAAAGGGACAGGGGGCTCACCCCTCCACTTT.

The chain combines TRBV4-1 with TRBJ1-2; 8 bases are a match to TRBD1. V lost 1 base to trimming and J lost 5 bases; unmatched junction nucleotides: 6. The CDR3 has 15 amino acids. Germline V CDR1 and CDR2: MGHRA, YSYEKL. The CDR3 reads CASSQVGQGAYGYTF. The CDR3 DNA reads TGCGCCAGCAGCCAAGTAGGGCAGGGGGCATATGGCTACACCTTC.

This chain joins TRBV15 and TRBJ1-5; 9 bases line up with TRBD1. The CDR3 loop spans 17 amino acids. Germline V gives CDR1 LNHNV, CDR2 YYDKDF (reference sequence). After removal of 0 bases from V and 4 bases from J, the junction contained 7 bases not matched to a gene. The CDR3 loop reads CATSRDEGQGWNQPQHF. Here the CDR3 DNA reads TGTGCCACCAGCAGAGACGAAGGACAGGGGTGGAATCAGCCCCAGCATTTT. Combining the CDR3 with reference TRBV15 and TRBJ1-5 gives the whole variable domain DAMVIQNPRYQVTQFGKPVTLSCSQTLNHNVMYWYQQKSSQAPKLLFHYYDKDFNNEADTPDNFQSRRPNTSFCFLDIRSPGLGDTAMYLCATSRDEGQGWNQPQHFGDGTRLSIL.

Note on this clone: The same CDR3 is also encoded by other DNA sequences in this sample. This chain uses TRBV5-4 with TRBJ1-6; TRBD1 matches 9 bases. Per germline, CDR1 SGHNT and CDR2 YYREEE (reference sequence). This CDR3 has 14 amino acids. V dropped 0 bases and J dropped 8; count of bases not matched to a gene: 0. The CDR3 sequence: CASSLDRGHSPLHF. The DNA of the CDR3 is TGTGCCAGCAGCTTGGACAGGGGGCATTCACCCCTCCACTTT.

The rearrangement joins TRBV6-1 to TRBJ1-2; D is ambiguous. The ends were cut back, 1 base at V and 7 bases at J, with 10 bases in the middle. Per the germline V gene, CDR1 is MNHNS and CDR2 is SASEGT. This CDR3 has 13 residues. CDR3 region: CASSEGPRGGYTF. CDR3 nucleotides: TGTGCCAGCAGTGAAGGACCTCGGGGTGGCTACACCTTC.